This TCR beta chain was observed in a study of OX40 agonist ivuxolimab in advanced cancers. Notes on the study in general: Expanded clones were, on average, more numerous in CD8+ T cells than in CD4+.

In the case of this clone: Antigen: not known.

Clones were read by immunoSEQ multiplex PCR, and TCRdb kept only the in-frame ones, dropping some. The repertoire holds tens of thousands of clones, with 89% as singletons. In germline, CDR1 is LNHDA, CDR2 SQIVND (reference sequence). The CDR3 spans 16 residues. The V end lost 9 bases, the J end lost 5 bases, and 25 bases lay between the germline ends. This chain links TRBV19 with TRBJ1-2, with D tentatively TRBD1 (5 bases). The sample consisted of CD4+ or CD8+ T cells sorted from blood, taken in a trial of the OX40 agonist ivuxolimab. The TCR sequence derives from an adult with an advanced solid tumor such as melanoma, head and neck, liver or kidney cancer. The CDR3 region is CASAPLRDQGRYGYTF. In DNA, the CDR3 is TGTGCCAGCGCTCCGCTCAGGGATCAGGGAAGGTATGGCTACACCTTC.